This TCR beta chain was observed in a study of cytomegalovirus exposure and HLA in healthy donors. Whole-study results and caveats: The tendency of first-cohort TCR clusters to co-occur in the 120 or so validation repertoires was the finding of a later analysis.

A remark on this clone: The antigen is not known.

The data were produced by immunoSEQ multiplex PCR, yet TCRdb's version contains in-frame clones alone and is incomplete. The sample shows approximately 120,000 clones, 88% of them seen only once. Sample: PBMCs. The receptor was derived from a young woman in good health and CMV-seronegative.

CDR3 DNA: TGTGCCAGCAGTGTGTCAATTTTAGAGGAGCAGTACTTC. Translating gives CASSVSILEEQYF. The V call is TRBV6-1, the J call TRBJ2-7; D gene ambiguous. The length of the CDR3 is 13 residues. Between the trimmed V and J ends, which lost 4 bases and 7 bases, there was a span of 14 bases. The germline V gene encodes CDR1 MNHNS and CDR2 SASEGT.